Shown below are 14 T cell receptor beta chains from a single sample sequenced in a study of CD8+ T cells in alopecia areata. The sequencing template was cDNA reverse transcribed from extracted RNA. The assay was immunoSEQ multiplex PCR, and TCRdb's table has in-frame clones only and misses some. The sample carries fewer than 250,000 clones, more than 30% recorded once. The treatment was: oral pan-JAK inhibitor, 5-10 mg twice daily. Sample: CD4+ T cells sorted from blood, taken at week 34, from a patient treated with tofacitinib. The receptors were gathered from a human donor with alopecia areata.

This clone was recorded many times. This chain connects TRBV5-6 to TRBJ1-2, with D hard to call. Germline V gene lookup returns CDR1 SGHDT and CDR2 YYEEEE. V was pared by 5 bases and J by 7 bases, with 9 bases between. The CDR3 has 11 residues. This CDR3 reads CASRKDLGYTF. CDR3 DNA sequence: TGTGCCAGCAGAAAGGATCTTGGCTACACCTTC. Using reference TRBV5-6 and TRBJ1-2 for the parts outside the CDR3, the full variable domain is DAGVTQSPTHLIKTRGQQVTLRCSPKSGHDTVSWYQQALGQGPQFIFQYYEEEERQRGNFPDRFSGHQFPNYSSELNVNALLLGDSALYLCASRKDLGYTFGSGTRLTVV.

This clone has a handful of counts. V and J are TRBV6-6 and TRBJ1-2, with 7 bases identical to TRBD1. V lost 5 bases, J lost 8 bases, and 8 bases stayed unmatched. Germline V gene data show CDR1 as MNHNY and CDR2 as SVGAGI (reference sequence). The CDR3 has 13 residues. The CDR3 loop reads CASSTRDSHGYTF. The CDR3 nucleotides read TGTGCCAGCAGTACCCGGGACAGCCACGGCTACACCTTC.

J is TRBJ2-7 and V is TRBV6-5, with TRBD1 identical over 9 bases. The ends lost 0 bases at V and 6 bases at J; junction bases unmatched: 6. Germline V gene sequence: CDR1 MNHEY, CDR2 SVGAGI. This CDR3 spans 15 amino acids. The CDR3 bases are TGTGCCAGCAGTTACTCCGGGACAGGGACGTCCGAGCAGTACTTC. It translates to CASSYSGTGTSEQYF.

This clone was detected many times. This sequence joins TRBV7-9 and TRBJ1-1; perhaps TRBD1 as D (5 bases). Germline values: CDR1 SEHNR, CDR2 FQNEAQ (reference sequence). The CDR3 runs to 14 residues. Trimming pared 7 bases from V and 5 bases from J, leaving 17 bases between. CDR3 bases: TGTGCCAGCAACCCTGGGCAGGGTGAGACTGAAGCTTTCTTT. Translating gives CASNPGQGETEAFF.

This clone was observed a handful of times. This chain links TRBV7-9 with TRBJ2-3; 10 bases agree with TRBD2. The ends lost 4 bases at V and 5 bases at J; junction bases unmatched: 6. CDR3 length: 15 amino acids. Germline V gene lookup returns CDR1 SEHNR and CDR2 FQNEAQ (reference sequence). CDR3 amino acids: CASSSARTSGDTQYF. The CDR3, as DNA: TGTGCCAGCAGCTCCGCCCGGACTAGCGGAGATACGCAGTATTTT.

This clone was counted between two and nine times. This chain uses TRBV12-5 with TRBJ1-1; D is perhaps TRBD1 (5 bases). V was clipped by 7 bases and J by 5 bases, with 14 bases between them. The CDR3 totals 13 residues. Germline CDR1 LGHNT, CDR2 FRNRAP. The CDR3 coding sequence is TGTGCTAGTGCGACGGTGGGGGGGACTGAAGCTTTCTTT. Protein sequence: CASATVGGTEAFF.

CDR3: CASSLDGRTSGDTEAFF. The CDR3 nucleotides are TGCGCCAGCAGCTTGGACGGCAGGACCTCCGGGGACACTGAAGCTTTCTTT. The rearrangement uses TRBV5-1 and TRBJ1-1; no clear D. The CDR3 totals 17 residues. Trimming removed 0 bases from V and 3 bases from J, with 18 bases in between. Germline CDR1 and CDR2: SGHRS and YFSETQ.

The rearrangement links TRBV30 to TRBJ1-6; D is unclear. CDR3 length: 17 amino acids. Germline V gene sequence: CDR1 GTSNPN, CDR2 SVGIG (reference sequence). Trimming took off 2 bases at V and 0 bases at J, with 14 bases between the two ends. This chain's CDR3 is CAWSLSGLGSYNSPLHF. CDR3 nucleotide sequence: TGTGCCTGGAGTTTGTCGGGGTTGGGCTCCTATAATTCACCCCTCCACTTT.

This clone was seen only once. The V call is TRBV5-1, the J call TRBJ2-3; 8 nucleotides line up with TRBD2. The germline gives CDR1 SGHRS, CDR2 YFSETQ. CDR3 length: 14 amino acids. Trimming took 6 bases from V and 3 from J; bases not matched to a gene: 6. CDR3 sequence (DNA): TGCGCCAGCAACAGCGGGGGAAGAACAGATACGCAGTATTTT. Translated, it gives CASNSGGRTDTQYF.

In its sample, this clone was seen a few times. The V and J genes are TRBV2 and TRBJ1-2; 8 positions match TRBD1. In germline, CDR1 is SNHLY, CDR2 FYNNEI. V was pared by 6 bases and J by 4 bases, with 7 bases of the junction left unmatched. This CDR3 contains 14 residues. The CDR3 region is CASRRQGLLYGYTF. As DNA, the CDR3 is TGTGCCAGCAGGAGACAGGGGCTACTCTATGGCTACACCTTC.

The chain links TRBV2 to TRBJ2-1, with D possibly matching TRBD1 (5 bases). V gave up 2 bases and J gave up 2 bases, with 10 bases separating them. CDR1 and CDR2 (germline): SNHLY, FYNNEI. The CDR3 is 15 residues long. CDR3: CASSEWGATYNEQFF. CDR3 DNA sequence: TGTGCCAGCAGTGAATGGGGCGCAACCTACAATGAGCAGTTCTTC. Complete variable domain (other parts from reference TRBV2 and TRBJ2-1): EPEVTQTPSHQVTQMGQEVILRCVPISNHLYFYWYRQILGQKVEFLVSFYNNEISEKSEIFDDQFSVERPDGSNFTLKIRSTKLEDSAMYFCASSEWGATYNEQFFGPGTRLTVL.

The chain links TRBV7-6 to TRBJ2-5; no firm D call. Germline-derived CDR1 and CDR2 are SGHVS and FNYEAQ. Between the trimmed V and J ends, which lost 3 bases and 4 bases, there was a span of 6 bases. This CDR3 has 12 amino acids. The CDR3 sequence: CASSLRIETQYF. In DNA, the CDR3 is TGTGCCAGCAGCTTGAGGATAGAGACCCAGTACTTC.

The rearrangement joins TRBV9 to TRBJ1-3; no clear D. CDR1 is SGDLS, CDR2 YYNGEE, per germline. This CDR3 comprises 14 residues. The V end lost 3 bases, the J end lost 0 bases, and 7 bases lay between the germline ends. DNA of the CDR3: TGTGCCAGCAGCGCGACACCCTCTGGAAACACCATATATTTT. Protein product: CASSATPSGNTIYF.

CDR3 region: CASSPDTSAQYF. The CDR3 DNA reads TGTGCCAGCAGCCCCGATACATCGGCCCAGTACTTC. The chain combines TRBV7-9 with TRBJ2-5; D is undetermined. Per germline, CDR1 SEHNR and CDR2 FQNEAQ (reference sequence). Trimming left V 5 bases short and J 9 bases short, with 13 bases between. There are 12 residues in the CDR3.